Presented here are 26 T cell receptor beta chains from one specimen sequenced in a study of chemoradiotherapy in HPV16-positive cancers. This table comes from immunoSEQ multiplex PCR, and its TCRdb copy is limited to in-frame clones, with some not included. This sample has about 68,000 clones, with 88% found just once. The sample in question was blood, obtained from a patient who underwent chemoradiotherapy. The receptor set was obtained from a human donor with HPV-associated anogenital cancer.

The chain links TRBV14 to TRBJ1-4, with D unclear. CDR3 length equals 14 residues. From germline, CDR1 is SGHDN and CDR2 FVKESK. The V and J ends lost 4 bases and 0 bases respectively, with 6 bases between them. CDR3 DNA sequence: TGTGCCAGCAGCCTTATAGCAACTAATGAAAAACTGTTTTTT. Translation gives CASSLIATNEKLFF.

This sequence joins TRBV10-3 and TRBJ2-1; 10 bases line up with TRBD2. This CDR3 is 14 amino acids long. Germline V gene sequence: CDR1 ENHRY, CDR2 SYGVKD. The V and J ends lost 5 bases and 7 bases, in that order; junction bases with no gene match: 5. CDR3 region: CAISTAGGPNEQFF. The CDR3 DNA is TGTGCCATCAGTACAGCGGGGGGGCCGAATGAGCAGTTCTTC.

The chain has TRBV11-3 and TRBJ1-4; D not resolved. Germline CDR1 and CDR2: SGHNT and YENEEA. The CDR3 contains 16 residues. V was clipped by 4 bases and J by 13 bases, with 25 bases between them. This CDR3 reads CASSSQNSQIINGLFF. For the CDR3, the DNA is TGTGCCAGCAGCTCGCAGAACAGCCAAATCATAAATGGACTGTTTTTT.

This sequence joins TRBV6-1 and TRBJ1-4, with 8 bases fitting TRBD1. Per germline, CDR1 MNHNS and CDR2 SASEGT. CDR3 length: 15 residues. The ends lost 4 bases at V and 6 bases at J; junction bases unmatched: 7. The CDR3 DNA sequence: TGTGCCAGCAGTGCCTCAGGGGGCGTCTATGAAAAACTGTTTTTT. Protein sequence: CASSASGGVYEKLFF.

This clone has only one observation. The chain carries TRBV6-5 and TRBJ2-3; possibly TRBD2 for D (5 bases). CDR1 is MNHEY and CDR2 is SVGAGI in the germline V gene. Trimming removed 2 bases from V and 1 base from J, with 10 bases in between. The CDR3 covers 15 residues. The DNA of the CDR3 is TGTGCCAGCAGTTACGAGGACTTTCGCACAGATACGCAGTATTTT. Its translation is CASSYEDFRTDTQYF.

The CDR3 DNA reads as TGTGCCAGCAGCGCAGGACAGGCCTACGAGCAGTACTTC. Translating it yields CASSAGQAYEQYF. V usage is TRBV9 and J usage is TRBJ2-7; TRBD1 aligns across 7 bases. The CDR3 length is 13 residues. The germline V gene encodes CDR1 SGDLS and CDR2 YYNGEE. The V gene end was trimmed by 3 bases and the J gene end by 2 bases; junction bases not matched to a gene: 2.

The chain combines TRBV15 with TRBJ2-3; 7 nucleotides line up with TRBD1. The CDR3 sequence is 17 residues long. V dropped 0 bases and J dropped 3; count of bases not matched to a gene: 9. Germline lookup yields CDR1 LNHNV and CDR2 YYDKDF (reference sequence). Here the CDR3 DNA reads TGTGCCACCAGCAGAGATCTAAAGGGGGCTTCGACAGATACGCAGTATTTT. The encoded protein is CATSRDLKGASTDTQYF.

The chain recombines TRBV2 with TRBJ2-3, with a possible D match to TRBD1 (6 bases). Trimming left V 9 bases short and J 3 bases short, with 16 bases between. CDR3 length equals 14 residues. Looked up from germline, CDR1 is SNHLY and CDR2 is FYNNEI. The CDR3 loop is CAREKGEGTDTQYF. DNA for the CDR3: TGTGCCAGAGAGAAGGGGGAAGGGACAGATACGCAGTATTTT.

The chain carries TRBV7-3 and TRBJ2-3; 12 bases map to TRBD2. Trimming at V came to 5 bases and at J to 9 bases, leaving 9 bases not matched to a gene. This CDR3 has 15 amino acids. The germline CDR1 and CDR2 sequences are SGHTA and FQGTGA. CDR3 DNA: TGTGCCAGCAGCCCCTTGGGCCTAGCGGGGGGGACGCAGTATTTT. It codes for CASSPLGLAGGTQYF.

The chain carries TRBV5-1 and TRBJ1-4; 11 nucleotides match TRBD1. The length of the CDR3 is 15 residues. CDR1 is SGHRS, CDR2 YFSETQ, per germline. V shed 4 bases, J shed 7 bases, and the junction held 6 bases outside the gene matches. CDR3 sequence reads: CASSRTGTGGEKLFF. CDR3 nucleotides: TGCGCCAGCAGCAGAACCGGGACAGGGGGTGAAAAACTGTTTTTT.

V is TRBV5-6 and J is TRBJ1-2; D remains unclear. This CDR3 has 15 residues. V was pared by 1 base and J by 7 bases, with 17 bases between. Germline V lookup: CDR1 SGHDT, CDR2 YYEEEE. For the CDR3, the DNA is TGTGCCAGCAGCTTGCCCGGCAGGTCTTTGGGTGGCTACACCTTC. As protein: CASSLPGRSLGGYTF. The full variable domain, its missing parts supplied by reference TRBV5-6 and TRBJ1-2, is DAGVTQSPTHLIKTRGQQVTLRCSPKSGHDTVSWYQQALGQGPQFIFQYYEEEERQRGNFPDRFSGHQFPNYSSELNVNALLLGDSALYLCASSLPGRSLGGYTFGSGTRLTVV.

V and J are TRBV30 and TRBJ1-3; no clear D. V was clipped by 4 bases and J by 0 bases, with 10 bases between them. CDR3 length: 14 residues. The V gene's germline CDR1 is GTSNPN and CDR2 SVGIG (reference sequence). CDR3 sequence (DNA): TGTGCCTGGAAACTCTTAGCCTCTGGAAACACCATATATTTT. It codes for CAWKLLASGNTIYF.

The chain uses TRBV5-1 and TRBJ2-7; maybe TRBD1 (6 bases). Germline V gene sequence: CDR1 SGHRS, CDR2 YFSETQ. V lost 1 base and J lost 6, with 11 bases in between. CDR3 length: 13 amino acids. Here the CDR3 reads CASSLTGSREQYF. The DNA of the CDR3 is TGCGCCAGCAGCTTGACAGGGTCCCGCGAGCAGTACTTC.

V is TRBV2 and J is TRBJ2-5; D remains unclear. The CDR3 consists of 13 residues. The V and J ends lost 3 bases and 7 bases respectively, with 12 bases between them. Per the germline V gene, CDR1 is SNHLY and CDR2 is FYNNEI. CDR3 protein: CASSEMGSGTQYF. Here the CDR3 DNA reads TGTGCCAGCAGTGAGATGGGGTCCGGGACCCAGTACTTC.

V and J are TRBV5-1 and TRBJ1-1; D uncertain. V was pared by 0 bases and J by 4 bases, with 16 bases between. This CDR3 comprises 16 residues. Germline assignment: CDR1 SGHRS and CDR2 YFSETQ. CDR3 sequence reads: CASSLVAWAGGTEAFF. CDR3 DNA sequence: TGCGCCAGCAGCTTGGTGGCTTGGGCGGGTGGCACTGAAGCTTTCTTT.

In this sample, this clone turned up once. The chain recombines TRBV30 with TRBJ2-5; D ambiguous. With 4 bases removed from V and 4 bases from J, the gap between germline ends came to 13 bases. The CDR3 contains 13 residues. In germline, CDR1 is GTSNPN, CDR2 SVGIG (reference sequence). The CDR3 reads CAWNGALAETQYF. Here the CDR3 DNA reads TGTGCCTGGAATGGTGCCCTGGCAGAGACCCAGTACTTC. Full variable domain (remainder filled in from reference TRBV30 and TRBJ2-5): SQTIHQWPATLVQPVGSPLSLECTVEGTSNPNLYWYRQAAGRGLQLLFYSVGIGQISSEVPQNLSASRPQDRQFILSSKKLLLSDSGFYLCAWNGALAETQYFGPGTRLLVL.

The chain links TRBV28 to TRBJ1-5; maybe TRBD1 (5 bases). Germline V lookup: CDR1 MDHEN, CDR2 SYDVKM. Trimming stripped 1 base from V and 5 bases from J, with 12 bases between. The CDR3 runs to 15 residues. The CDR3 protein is CASSLFGGMDQPQHF. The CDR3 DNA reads TGTGCCAGCAGTTTATTTGGGGGTATGGATCAGCCCCAGCATTTT. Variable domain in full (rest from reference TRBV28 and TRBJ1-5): DVKVTQSSRYLVKRTGEKVFLECVQDMDHENMFWYRQDPGLGLRLIYFSYDVKMKEKGDIPEGYSVSREKKERFSLILESASTNQTSMYLCASSLFGGMDQPQHFGDGTRLSIL.

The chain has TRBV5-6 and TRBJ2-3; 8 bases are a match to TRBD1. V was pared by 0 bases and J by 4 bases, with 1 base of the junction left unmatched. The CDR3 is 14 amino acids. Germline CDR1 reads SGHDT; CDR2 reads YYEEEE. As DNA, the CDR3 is TGTGCCAGCAGCTTGGCAGGGGGCGCAGATACGCAGTATTTT. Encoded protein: CASSLAGGADTQYF. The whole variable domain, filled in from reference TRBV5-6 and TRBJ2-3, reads DAGVTQSPTHLIKTRGQQVTLRCSPKSGHDTVSWYQQALGQGPQFIFQYYEEEERQRGNFPDRFSGHQFPNYSSELNVNALLLGDSALYLCASSLAGGADTQYFGPGTRLTVL.

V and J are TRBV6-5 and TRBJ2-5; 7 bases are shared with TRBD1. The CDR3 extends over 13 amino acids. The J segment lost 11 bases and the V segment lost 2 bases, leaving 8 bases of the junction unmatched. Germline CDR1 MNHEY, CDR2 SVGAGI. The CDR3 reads CASSYGQVGEQYF. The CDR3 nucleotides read TGTGCCAGCAGTTACGGACAGGTCGGGGAGCAGTACTTC.

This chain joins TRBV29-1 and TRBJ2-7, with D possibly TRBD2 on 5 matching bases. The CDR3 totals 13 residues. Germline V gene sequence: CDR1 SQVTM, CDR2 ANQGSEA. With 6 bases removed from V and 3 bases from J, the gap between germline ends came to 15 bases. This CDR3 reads CSVGTGKNYEQYF. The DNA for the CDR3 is TGCAGCGTAGGAACCGGGAAAAACTACGAGCAGTACTTC.

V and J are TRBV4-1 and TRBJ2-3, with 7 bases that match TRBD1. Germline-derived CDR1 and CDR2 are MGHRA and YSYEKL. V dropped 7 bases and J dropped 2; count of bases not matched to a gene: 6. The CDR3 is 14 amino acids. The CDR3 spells CASTLGQLTDTQYF. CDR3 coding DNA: TGCGCCAGCACCCTGGGACAGCTCACAGATACGCAGTATTTT.

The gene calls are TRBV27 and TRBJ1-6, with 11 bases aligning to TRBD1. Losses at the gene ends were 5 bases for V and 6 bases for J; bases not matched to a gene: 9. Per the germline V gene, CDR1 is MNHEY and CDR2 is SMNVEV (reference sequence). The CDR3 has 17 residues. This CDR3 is CASSPGQGASANSPLHF. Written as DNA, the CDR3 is TGTGCCAGCAGTCCTGGACAGGGGGCATCGGCTAATTCACCCCTCCACTTT.

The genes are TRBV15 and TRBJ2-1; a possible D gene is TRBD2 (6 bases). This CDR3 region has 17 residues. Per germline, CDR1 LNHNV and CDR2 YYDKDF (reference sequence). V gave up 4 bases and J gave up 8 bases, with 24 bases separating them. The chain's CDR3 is CATSIWPLGGVADEQFF. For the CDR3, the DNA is TGTGCCACCAGCATATGGCCCCTAGGTGGGGTAGCGGATGAGCAGTTCTTC. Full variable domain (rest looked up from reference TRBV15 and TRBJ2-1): DAMVIQNPRYQVTQFGKPVTLSCSQTLNHNVMYWYQQKSSQAPKLLFHYYDKDFNNEADTPDNFQSRRPNTSFCFLDIRSPGLGDTAMYLCATSIWPLGGVADEQFFGPGTRLTVL.

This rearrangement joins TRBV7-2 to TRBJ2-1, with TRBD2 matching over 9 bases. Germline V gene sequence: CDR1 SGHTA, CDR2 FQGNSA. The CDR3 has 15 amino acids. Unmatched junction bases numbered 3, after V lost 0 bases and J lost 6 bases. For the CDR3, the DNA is TGTGCCAGCAGCTTAGCTCTAGCGGGGCGCAATGAGCAGTTCTTC. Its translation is CASSLALAGRNEQFF. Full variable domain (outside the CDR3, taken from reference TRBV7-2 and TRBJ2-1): GAGVSQSPSNKVTEKGKDVELRCDPISGHTALYWYRQSLGQGLEFLIYFQGNSAPDKSGLPSDRFSAERTGGSVSTLTIQRTQQEDSAVYLCASSLALAGRNEQFFGPGTRLTVL.

For the CDR3, the DNA is TGTGCCAGCAGCGCCGGACTAGCGGGTGGACAAGAGACCCAGTACTTC. Residues: CASSAGLAGGQETQYF. The rearrangement joins TRBV7-2 to TRBJ2-5; 11 nucleotides agree with TRBD2. Germline lookup yields CDR1 SGHTA and CDR2 FQGNSA. The junction had 7 bases not matched to a gene; V was cut back by 5 bases and J by 2 bases. The CDR3 has 16 amino acids. Drawing the rest from reference TRBV7-2 and TRBJ2-5, the complete variable domain is GAGVSQSPSNKVTEKGKDVELRCDPISGHTALYWYRQSLGQGLEFLIYFQGNSAPDKSGLPSDRFSAERTGGSVSTLTIQRTQQEDSAVYLCASSAGLAGGQETQYFGPGTRLLVL.

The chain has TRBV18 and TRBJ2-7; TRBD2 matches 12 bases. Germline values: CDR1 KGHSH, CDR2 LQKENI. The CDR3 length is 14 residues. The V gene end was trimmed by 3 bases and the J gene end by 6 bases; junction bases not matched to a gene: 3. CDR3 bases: TGTGCCAGCTCACCCCCGGGACTAGCGGGCGAGCAGTACTTC. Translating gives CASSPPGLAGEQYF.